The 2 T cell receptor beta chains below all came from one sample that was sequenced in a study of T cell responses to AZD1222 COVID-19 vaccine. Data came from immunoSEQ multiplex PCR; TCRdb stores just in-frame clones and leaves some out. Among 100,000 to 150,000 clones listed, about nine tenths were seen once. Source: peripheral blood, taken on day 0 of AZD1222 vaccination. The origin of the receptors is an adult in good health.

This chain links TRBV11-3 with TRBJ2-3; the D gene is possibly TRBD2 (6 bases). V lost 5 bases, J lost 3 bases, and 9 bases lay in between. The CDR3 has 13 residues. Germline loops: CDR1 SGHNT, CDR2 YENEEA. CDR3 DNA: TGTGCCAGCAGCCGGGACTGGACAGATACGCAGTATTTT. Its protein is CASSRDWTDTQYF.

This chain connects TRBV4-1 to TRBJ1-2; a weak D match, TRBD1 (6 bases). Germline CDR1 is MGHRA and CDR2 is YSYEKL. Deletions cut 3 bases from V and 1 base from J, with 12 bases between. This CDR3 region has 15 residues. CDR3 in DNA: TGCGCCAGCAGCCATGGACAGTCTAATAACTATGGCTACACCTTC. It is translated as CASSHGQSNNYGYTF.